This T cell receptor beta chain stems from a study of blood T cell repertoires in COVID-19 (dated by TCRdb to between 2020 and 2021). For context, the study as a whole: Collaborator samples came from the United States, Italy and Spain and covered acute and convalescent phases of COVID-19. The repertoires were released in a freely available public database meant as a resource for research on the immune response to SARS-CoV-2. Nearly every sample came with metadata listing a de-identified subject ID, COVID-19 status, age in years and sex. The material from the prospective study consisted of cDNA or gDNA derived from T cells, B-cell-depleted T cells, or PBMCs. The samples were drawn from two sources: the first 160 participants of the ongoing ImmuneRACE study, and 950 to 1,500 subjects contributed by 6 global collaborators. The dataset comprised deeply sampled blood TCRbeta repertoires from subjects exposed to, actively infected with, or recovered from COVID-19. Where available, HLA class I and class II types were taken from metadata supplied by the sample provider and were not determined by assay-based typing.

Taken from the germline V gene, the CDR1 and CDR2 loops are SQVTM and ANQGSEA. The CDR3 contains 12 residues, cysteine and phenylalanine counted. The entry retains the CDR3 DNA only, 36 bases that are in frame from base 1. With regard to this clone: No antigen is known for it. Base qualities are not provided; no much larger clone lies one nucleotide away.

Whole blood was collected in K2EDTA tubes by collaborating institutions according to the institutions' own protocols. For TCRbeta analysis, collaborators shipped samples in one of three forms: frozen whole blood, isolated PBMCs, or DNA extracted from either of those sample types. What the study reported, not specific to this receptor: How much clinical and demographic metadata was included differed by source and by participant, and the metadata was provided uncurated.

The immunoSEQ Assay, a bias-controlled multiplex PCR, was used to amplify TCRbeta CDR3 regions from genomic DNA. The original pipeline was this. Nucleated cell counts per sample were estimated from amplification of reference gene primers within the assay. To quantify the absolute abundance of each unique TCRbeta CDR3 rearrangement, sequence reads were collapsed and filtered. For each sample, productive Simpson clonality was calculated by taking the square root of Simpson's diversity index across productive rearrangements. The source is immuneACCESS, and TCRdb retained only in-frame sequences with V and J called. Part of the clones is not carried over; for the studies checked, unresolved V genes explain less than half of this, and the remainder is unexplained. The DNA was the basis for D and trimming; V, J and clone size are from that table. For this sample the table gives hundreds of thousands of clones, of which 85% to 90% were detected only once. The ten largest make up about 0.26% of the sample.

The receptor comes from a woman younger than 30 with acute or convalescent COVID-19. The rearranged chain carries TRBV29-1 and TRBJ2-1, and 8 junctional nucleotides match TRBD2. Sample: peripheral blood. The DNA is as follows: TGCACCTCAACACGGGGGGGCAATGAGCAGTTCTTC. This translates into CTSTRGGNEQFF.